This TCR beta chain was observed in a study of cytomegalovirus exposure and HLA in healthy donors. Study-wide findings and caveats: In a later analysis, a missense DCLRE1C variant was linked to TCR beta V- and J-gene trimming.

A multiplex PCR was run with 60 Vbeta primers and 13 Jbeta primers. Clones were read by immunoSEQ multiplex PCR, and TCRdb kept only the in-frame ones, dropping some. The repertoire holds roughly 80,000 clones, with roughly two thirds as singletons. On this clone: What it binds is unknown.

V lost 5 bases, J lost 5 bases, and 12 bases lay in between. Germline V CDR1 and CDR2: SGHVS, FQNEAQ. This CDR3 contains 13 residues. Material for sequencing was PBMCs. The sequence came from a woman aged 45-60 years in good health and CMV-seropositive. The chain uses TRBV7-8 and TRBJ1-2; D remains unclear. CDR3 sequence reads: CASSLTRGYGYTF. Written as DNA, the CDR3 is TGTGCCAGCAGCCTTACCCGGGGTTATGGCTACACCTTC.